This T cell receptor (beta chain) comes out of a study of cytomegalovirus exposure and HLA in healthy donors. The PCR had 60 Vbeta and 13 Jbeta primers. TCRdb keeps only in-frame clones here, not all; method: immunoSEQ multiplex PCR. The table includes approximately 180,000 clones, about four fifths detected once. The CDR3 extends over 16 amino acids. The V segment lost 6 bases and the J segment 3 bases; nucleotides outside the gene matches: 11. CDR1 is LNHDA, CDR2 SQIVND, per germline (reference sequence). Details on this clone: The target antigen is unknown.

Study conclusions and caveats: Sequencing artifact likely explains a cluster of highly shared sequence variants.

The chain links TRBV19 to TRBJ2-3, with 8 bases identical to TRBD1. This clonotype was obtained from a woman aged 18-35 years in good health and CMV-seronegative. The sample was PBMCs. The DNA of the CDR3 is TGTGCCAGTAGCCCAAGGCCAGGGGGCGCGACAGATACGCAGTATTTT. Protein: CASSPRPGGATDTQYF.